The 27 T cell receptor beta chains in this list originate from one sample, sequenced in a study of Tregs in tolerant kidney transplant recipients. Clones were sequenced by immunoSEQ multiplex PCR, and TCRdb holds only the in-frame ones, with some missing. This sample lists over 45,000 clones; its ten largest clones have roughly 0.8%. Material: CD4+ T cells from blood, obtained before the transplant. These receptors all come from a human donor who received a combined kidney and bone marrow transplant.

In regard to this clone: The sequenced fragment ends 3 residues before the CDR3 boundary, so the rest is inferred from the germline J gene. This rearrangement joins TRBV18 to TRBJ2-1, with a weak D call TRBD1 (5 bases). Germline lookup yields CDR1 KGHSH and CDR2 LQKENI. This CDR3 region has 16 residues. Trimming took 1 base from V and 3 from J, leaving 13 bases between them. Partial CDR3 DNA: TGTGCCAGCTCACCACGTTCAGACAGTAACTACAATGAG. It encodes CASSPRSDSNYNE. The CDR3 as a whole reads CASSPRSDSNYNEQFF.

A note on this clone: The read terminates 3 residues before the CDR3 end, so the remaining end is supplied by the germline J gene. V is TRBV5-1 and J is TRBJ2-3; D is possibly TRBD1 (5 bases). V was cut by 5 bases and J by 4 bases, with 14 bases left in between. The CDR3 runs 14 residues. CDR1 is SGHRS, CDR2 YFSETQ, per germline. The chain's CDR3 is CASRFRASPDTQYF. The sequenced part of the CDR3 DNA is TGCGCCAGCAGGTTCAGGGCAAGCCCAGATACG.

With respect to this clone: The read ends 3 residues shy of where the CDR3 ends; the end is completed using the germline J gene. The chain has TRBV2 and TRBJ1-5, with TRBD1 as a possible D gene (6 bases). The V gene's germline CDR1 is SNHLY and CDR2 FYNNEI. The CDR3 totals 14 residues. The germline V and J ends were trimmed by 11 bases and 1 base, with 15 bases remaining between them. The covered CDR3 bases are TGTGCCTCTCAAAGGACAGCCAGCAATCAGCCC. Its translation is CASQRTASNQP. The full CDR3 is CASQRTASNQPQHF. Full variable domain (outside the CDR3, taken from reference TRBV2 and TRBJ1-5): EPEVTQTPSHQVTQMGQEVILRCVPISNHLYFYWYRQILGQKVEFLVSFYNNEISEKSEIFDDQFSVERPDGSNFTLKIRSTKLEDSAMYFCASQRTASNQPQHFGDGTRLSIL.

A remark on this clone: The CDR3 end lies 3 residues beyond the end of the read and is filled in from the germline J gene. The chain combines TRBV19 with TRBJ2-2; 11 bases match TRBD1. This CDR3 is built from 15 residues. V lost 8 bases and J lost 7; bases outside the gene matches: 9. Germline V gives CDR1 LNHDA, CDR2 SQIVND (reference sequence). CDR3: CASLPRTGGFGELFF. The part of the CDR3 DNA that was read is TGTGCCAGTCTCCCCAGGACAGGGGGCTTCGGGGAG.

As regards this clone: The read gets to within 3 residues of the CDR3 end, and the germline J gene fills in the rest. The chain has TRBV7-3 and TRBJ2-2; D ambiguous. The germline V and J ends were trimmed by 4 bases and 4 bases, with 10 bases remaining between them. CDR3 length: 14 residues. From germline, CDR1 is SGHTA and CDR2 FQGTGA. The CDR3 is CASSSQALTGELFF. The covered CDR3 bases are TGTGCCAGCAGCTCTCAAGCTCTCACCGGGGAG.

Points on this clone: From the germline J gene comes the end of the CDR3, since the read stops 3 residues before it. The gene calls are TRBV20-1 and TRBJ2-3; 12 positions agree with TRBD2. Germline V lookup: CDR1 DFQATT, CDR2 SNEGSKA (reference sequence). The V gene end was trimmed by 6 bases and the J gene end by 6 bases; junction bases not matched to a gene: 13. The CDR3 loop spans 16 amino acids. The sequenced part of the CDR3 DNA is TGCAGTGCCGGAACCGGGACTAGCGGGCCCGTGGATACG. Translated, it gives CSAGTGTSGPVDT. The complete CDR3 protein is CSAGTGTSGPVDTQYF.

Concerning this clone itself: The read terminates 3 residues ahead of where the CDR3 ends, so the germline J gene completes it. V is TRBV6-2 or TRBV6-3 and J is TRBJ2-5, with D perhaps matching TRBD2 (5 bases). CDR1 is MNHEY, CDR2 SVGEGT, per germline. This CDR3 comprises 14 residues. The V and J ends lost 5 bases and 0 bases respectively, with 10 bases between them. The CDR3 is CASSSGLYQETQYF. The sequenced CDR3 bases are TGTGCCAGCAGTAGCGGACTGTACCAAGAGACC.

A word on this clone: The read gets to within 3 residues of the CDR3 end, and the germline J gene fills in the rest. This chain uses TRBV7-3 with TRBJ2-1; 9 positions match TRBD2. Trimming took 1 base from V and 5 from J; bases not matched to a gene: 6. Per the germline V gene, CDR1 is SGHTA and CDR2 is FQGTGA. The CDR3 is made up of 16 amino acids. CDR3 in amino acids: CASSLRSAGGNNEQFF. The DNA read from the CDR3 is TGTGCCAGCAGCTTAAGGTCCGCGGGAGGGAACAATGAG.

With regard to this clone: The CDR3 end is not reached by the read, which stops 3 residues before it; the germline J gene fills it in. This chain links TRBV5-1 with TRBJ2-2; 12 nucleotides agree with TRBD2. Trimming removed 4 bases from V and 3 bases from J; junction bases left unmatched: 4. The germline V gene encodes CDR1 SGHRS and CDR2 YFSETQ. The CDR3 runs 16 residues. The DNA read from the CDR3 is TGCGCCAGCAGCCTTAGACTAGCGGGAGACACCGGGGAG. This gives the protein CASSLRLAGDTGE. In full, the CDR3 reads CASSLRLAGDTGELFF.

To note about this clone: The CDR3 end falls 3 residues outside the read, so it is completed with the germline J gene. J is TRBJ1-5 and V is TRBV18, with TRBD1 as a possible D gene (6 bases). V dropped 4 bases and J dropped 1 base, with 17 bases sitting between them. The CDR3 covers 17 residues. The germline gives CDR1 KGHSH, CDR2 LQKENI. The CDR3 DNA, read in part, is TGTGCCAGCTCACTCTACAGGGATCCGGGAAGCAATCAGCCC. The encoded protein is CASSLYRDPGSNQP. The complete CDR3 reads CASSLYRDPGSNQPQHF.

Turning to this clone: The read ends 3 residues before the CDR3 terminus; that terminus is restored from the germline J gene. The J gene is TRBJ1-5, the V gene TRBV19, with a tentative D call TRBD1 (6 bases). The germline V and J ends were trimmed by 7 bases and 5 bases, with 15 bases remaining between them. Germline V lookup: CDR1 LNHDA, CDR2 SQIVND (reference sequence). This CDR3 has 14 amino acids. CDR3 in amino acids: CASKGHRSDQPQHF. CDR3 DNA, as far as it was read: TGTGCCAGTAAGGGACACCGATCCGATCAGCCC. Looking up the rest from reference TRBV19 and TRBJ1-5 gives the full variable domain: DGGITQSPKYLFRKEGQNVTLSCEQNLNHDAMYWYRQDPGQGLRLIYYSQIVNDFQKGDIAEGYSVSREKKESFPLTVTSAQKNPTAFYLCASKGHRSDQPQHFGDGTRLSIL.

On this clone: The read stops 3 residues short of the end of the CDR3; the missing end is completed from the germline J gene. The rearrangement links TRBV19 to TRBJ1-2; D ambiguous. Germline V CDR1 and CDR2: LNHDA, SQIVND (reference sequence). The CDR3 spans 11 residues. CDR3 DNA (partial): TGTGCCACTCAAGGGCAATATCGC. Its protein is CATQGQYR. Given in full, the CDR3 is CATQGQYRYTF.

Of note for this clone: The sequenced fragment ends 3 residues before the CDR3 boundary, so the rest is inferred from the germline J gene. The V and J genes are TRBV7-2 and TRBJ1-1; the D is unclear. The CDR3 spans 14 residues. The V gene's germline CDR1 is SGHTA and CDR2 FQGNSA. Trimming shortened V by 1 base and J by 4 bases, and 10 bases separated the two germline ends. The CDR3: CASSLEPAGTEAFF. The CDR3 bases that were read are TGTGCCAGCAGCTTAGAGCCGGCGGGCACTGAA. The whole variable domain, remainder taken from reference TRBV7-2 and TRBJ1-1, is GAGVSQSPSNKVTEKGKDVELRCDPISGHTALYWYRQSLGQGLEFLIYFQGNSAPDKSGLPSDRFSAERTGGSVSTLTIQRTQQEDSAVYLCASSLEPAGTEAFFGQGTRLTVV.

The CDR3 reads CASSGGGAQETQYF. The CDR3 DNA, read in part, is TGTGCCAGCAGCGGTGGGGGGGCCCAAGAGACC. The V and J genes are TRBV2 and TRBJ2-5, with a possible D match to TRBD2 (7 bases). With the read ending 3 residues before the CDR3 end, the germline J gene is used to fill in that end. Germline CDR1 reads SNHLY; CDR2 reads FYNNEI. Trimming removed 6 bases from V and 1 base from J, with 12 bases in between. The CDR3 runs 14 residues.

Turning to this clone: The CDR3 extends 3 residues past the end of the read, so its final part is completed from the germline J gene. J is TRBJ1-1 and V is TRBV7-2; 7 nucleotides match TRBD1. Germline loops: CDR1 SGHTA, CDR2 FQGNSA. The V gene end was trimmed by 9 bases and the J gene end by 6 bases; junction bases not matched to a gene: 10. The CDR3 length is 13 residues. The covered CDR3 bases are TGTGCCAGGGTTGACAGGGCTGGAGCTGAA. Translated: CARVDRAGAE. In full, the CDR3 reads CARVDRAGAEAFF.

As concerns this clone: The read terminates 3 residues before the CDR3 end, so the remaining end is supplied by the germline J gene. The V and J genes are TRBV2 and TRBJ2-7; 10 bases line up with TRBD1. J was trimmed by 2 bases and V by 6 bases; bases with no gene match: 13. This CDR3 has 17 amino acids. The V gene's germline CDR1 is SNHLY and CDR2 FYNNEI. The CDR3 is CASSALSLTGGAYEQYF. CDR3 DNA, as far as it was read: TGTGCCAGCAGCGCCCTCTCCCTGACAGGGGGCGCCTACGAG.

A word on this clone: Read data end 3 residues before the CDR3 end; the end is taken from the germline J gene. J is TRBJ1-3 and V is TRBV7-2, with unresolved D. From germline, CDR1 is SGHTA and CDR2 FQGNSA. The CDR3 totals 15 residues. Trimming left V 5 bases short and J 4 bases short, with 15 bases between. The CDR3 here is CASSSGAPEGNTIYF. The sequenced part of the CDR3 DNA is TGTGCCAGCAGCAGCGGAGCTCCGGAAGGAAACACC.

A remark on this clone: The read comes to an end 3 residues before the CDR3 does, leaving the germline J gene to fill in the end. The chain uses TRBV7-8 and TRBJ2-3; TRBD2 aligns across 11 bases. This CDR3 is built from 15 residues. CDR1 and CDR2 (germline): SGHVS, FQNEAQ. The V gene end was trimmed by 5 bases and the J gene end by 3 bases; junction bases not matched to a gene: 4. CDR3 DNA, as far as it was read: TGTGCCAGCAGCCTGCGGACTAGCGGGACAGATACG. Protein: CASSLRTSGTDT. The full CDR3 protein reads CASSLRTSGTDTQYF. Combining the CDR3 with reference TRBV7-8 and TRBJ2-3 gives the whole variable domain GAGVSQSPRYKVAKRGQDVALRCDPISGHVSLFWYQQALGQGPEFLTYFQNEAQLDKSGLPSDRFFAERPEGSVSTLKIQRTQQEDSAVYLCASSLRTSGTDTQYFGPGTRLTVL.

Details on this clone: The sequence runs out 3 residues before the end of the CDR3; the remainder is reconstructed from the germline J gene. The J gene is TRBJ1-1, the V gene TRBV7-8; perhaps TRBD1 as D (5 bases). Germline V gene sequence: CDR1 SGHVS, CDR2 FQNEAQ. This CDR3 spans 14 amino acids. The covered CDR3 bases are TGTGCCAGCAGTTGGGGGGGGGTCACCTCAGAA. Translated, it gives CASSWGGVTSE. In full, the CDR3 reads CASSWGGVTSEAFF.

As regards this clone: The CDR3 end falls 3 residues outside the read, so it is completed with the germline J gene. J is TRBJ2-3 and V is TRBV19; 9 nucleotides match TRBD2. Germline V gene lookup returns CDR1 LNHDA and CDR2 SQIVND (reference sequence). Unmatched junction bases numbered 4, after V lost 9 bases and J lost 0 bases. This CDR3 is built from 14 residues. The CDR3 loop is CARGLADSTDTQYF. The DNA read from the CDR3 is TGTGCCAGGGGACTAGCAGATAGCACAGATACG.

On this clone: Germline and junction disagree at one end, which may indicate a read error. The CDR3 spells CASSLAGLNYNEQFF. The sequenced CDR3 bases are TGTGCCAGCAGTTTAGCGGGACTTAATTACAATGAG. The chain links TRBV7-2 to TRBJ2-1; 8 bases line up with TRBD2. The CDR3 end falls 3 residues outside the read, so it is completed with the germline J gene. The CDR3 runs to 15 residues. Per the germline V gene, CDR1 is SGHTA and CDR2 is FQGNSA.

Comments on this clone: The CDR3 end is not reached by the read, which stops 3 residues before it; the germline J gene fills it in. J is TRBJ2-5 and V is TRBV5-1; 11 bases align to TRBD2. In germline, CDR1 is SGHRS, CDR2 YFSETQ. J lost 1 base, V lost 2 bases, and 10 bases had no gene match. This CDR3 is 18 amino acids long. The DNA read from the CDR3 is TGCGCCAGCAGCTTCACTAGCGGGAGCCCGGGAAGCCAAGAGACC. Protein product: CASSFTSGSPGSQET. The whole CDR3 region reads CASSFTSGSPGSQETQYF.

In regard to this clone: The read terminates 3 residues ahead of where the CDR3 ends, so the germline J gene completes it. The chain recombines TRBV7-6 with TRBJ1-3; 7 bases align to TRBD1. J gave up 4 bases and V 4 bases, and 7 bases lay outside the gene matches. Per germline, CDR1 SGHVS and CDR2 FNYEAQ. This CDR3 is 15 amino acids long. The CDR3 sequence: CASSSQLDRGNTIYF. The sequenced CDR3 bases are TGTGCCAGCAGCTCTCAACTGGACAGGGGAAACACC.

A remark on this clone: The read comes to an end 3 residues before the CDR3 does, leaving the germline J gene to fill in the end. This chain links TRBV20-1 with TRBJ2-3, with 7 positions matching TRBD2. The V gene end was trimmed by 5 bases and the J gene end by 4 bases; junction bases not matched to a gene: 6. Germline V gene lookup returns CDR1 DFQATT and CDR2 SNEGSKA (reference sequence). There are 13 residues in the CDR3. CDR3 protein: CSAPRTSSDTQYF. The CDR3 bases that were read are TGCAGTGCTCCCAGGACTAGTTCAGATACG.

Here the CDR3 reads CASSIRLAGGTGELFF. Partial CDR3 DNA: TGTGCCAGTAGTATAAGACTAGCGGGAGGAACCGGGGAG. The chain is built from TRBV19 and TRBJ2-2, with 13 bases fitting TRBD2. The read ends 3 residues shy of where the CDR3 ends; the end is completed using the germline J gene. V was pared by 2 bases and J by 5 bases, with 2 bases of the junction left unmatched. This CDR3 has 16 residues. CDR1 and CDR2 from the germline V gene are LNHDA and SQIVND (reference sequence).

Turning to this clone: The read is 3 residues too short to cover the CDR3 end, so that end is filled in from the germline J gene. The identical CDR3 is also encoded by other nucleotide sequences in the sample. The chain links TRBV2 to TRBJ2-2; 8 bases are a match to TRBD2. Trimming took 3 bases from V and 3 from J; bases not matched to a gene: 6. CDR1 and CDR2 (germline): SNHLY, FYNNEI. This CDR3 comprises 16 residues. The CDR3 sequence: CASSDGLAGHTGELFF. CDR3 DNA (partial): TGTGCCAGCAGTGATGGCCTAGCGGGCCACACCGGGGAG.

As concerns this clone: Read coverage stops 3 residues before the CDR3 terminus; the germline J gene supplies the remainder. The gene calls are TRBV20-1 and TRBJ2-7; TRBD1 matches at 9 bases. The V gene's germline CDR1 is DFQATT and CDR2 SNEGSKA (reference sequence). V shed 3 bases and J 6 bases; nucleotides not matched to a gene: 9. This CDR3 region has 14 residues. CDR3 DNA (partial): TGCAGTGCTAGTCCCCCGGGACAGGGTCGCGAG. This translates into CSASPPGQGRE. The CDR3 as a whole reads CSASPPGQGREQYF.